This T cell receptor (beta chain) was captured in a study of shared clonotypes between healthy human individuals. All the donors were Caucasian adults who lived in Nashville, Tennessee. Genomic DNA, for the unsorted samples, came from about 90 million PBMCs. It was around 0.3 ug DNA, 25,000 to 35,000 T cell genomes, that went into each replicate PCR of unsorted PBMC. Authors' data handling: Junction-only immunoSEQ sequences carried no quality scores, so filtering differed. Libraries were prepared by immunoSEQ multiplex PCR; TCRdb keeps only in-frame clonotypes and omits some of them. That table is the source of V, J and clone size, and D and trimming were worked out from the DNA. The sample lists 520,000 or so clones, 70% to 80% seen once, with about an eighth in the top ten. The CDR3 has 13 amino acids. The V gene lost 0 bases and the J gene lost 8 bases, with 10 bases spanning the gap. CDR1 and CDR2 (germline): LGHNA, YSLEER.

The chain employs TRBV4-3 and TRBJ1-2; D may be TRBD1 (5 bases). The sequence was collected from a woman in her thirties or forties in good health. Some clones in this sample may be carry-over from other donors' samples. Specimen: PBMCs. As DNA, the CDR3 is TGCGCCAGCAGCCAAGAACCTAGGACAGGCTACACCTTC. Its translation is CASSQEPRTGYTF.